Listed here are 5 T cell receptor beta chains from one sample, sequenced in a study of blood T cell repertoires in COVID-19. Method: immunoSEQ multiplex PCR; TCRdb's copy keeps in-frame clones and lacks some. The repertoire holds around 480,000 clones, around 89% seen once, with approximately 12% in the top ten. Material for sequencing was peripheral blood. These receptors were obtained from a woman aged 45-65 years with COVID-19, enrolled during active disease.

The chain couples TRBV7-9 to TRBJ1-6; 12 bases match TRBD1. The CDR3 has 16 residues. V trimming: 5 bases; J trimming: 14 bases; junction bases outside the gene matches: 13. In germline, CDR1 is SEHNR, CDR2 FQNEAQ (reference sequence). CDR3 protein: CASSLGGTGGAKTLHF. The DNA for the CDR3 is TGTGCCAGCAGCCTAGGGGGGACAGGGGGCGCGAAGACCCTCCACTTT.

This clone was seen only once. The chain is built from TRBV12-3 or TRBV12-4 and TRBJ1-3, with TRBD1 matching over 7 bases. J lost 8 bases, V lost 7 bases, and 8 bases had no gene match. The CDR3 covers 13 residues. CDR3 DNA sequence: TGTGCCAGCACCCACAGGGGTTTGTACACCATATATTTT. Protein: CASTHRGLYTIYF.

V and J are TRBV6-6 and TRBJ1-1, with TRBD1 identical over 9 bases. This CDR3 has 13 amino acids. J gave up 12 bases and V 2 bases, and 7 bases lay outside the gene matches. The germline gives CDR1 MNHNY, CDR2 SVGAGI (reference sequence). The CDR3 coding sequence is TGTGCCAGCAGTTACGGGACAGGGTCGGGAACTTTCTTT. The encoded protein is CASSYGTGSGTFF.

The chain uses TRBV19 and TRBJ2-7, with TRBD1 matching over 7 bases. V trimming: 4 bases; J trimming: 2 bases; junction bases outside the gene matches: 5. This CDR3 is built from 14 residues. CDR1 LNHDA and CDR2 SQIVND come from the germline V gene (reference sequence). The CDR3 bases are TGTGCCAGTAGTAGACAGGGCGACCCCTACGAGCAGTACTTC. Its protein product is CASSRQGDPYEQYF.

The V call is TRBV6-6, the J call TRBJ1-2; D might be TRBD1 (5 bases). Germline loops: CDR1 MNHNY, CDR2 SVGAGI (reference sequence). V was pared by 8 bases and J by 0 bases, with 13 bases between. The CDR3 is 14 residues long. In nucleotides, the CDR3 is TGTGCCAGCCAGGGTGGGGAAGCTAACTATGGCTACACCTTC. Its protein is CASQGGEANYGYTF.